This T cell receptor (beta chain) originates from a study of T cell responses to AZD1222 COVID-19 vaccine. Background on the study: It was second doses at about 4 or about 12 weeks that were pooled.

Study conclusions and caveats: Just 5 or 6 AZD1222 recipients tested seropositive at baseline. The study sampled repertoires only after the peak T cell response. Unmutated variant regions are reportedly targeted by nearly half of spike-specific TCRs.

Points on this clone: Antigen: not known.

Measured with immunoSEQ multiplex PCR; TCRdb has only the in-frame clones, and not every one. The data show 75,000 to 100,000 clones, 70% to 90% seen once. CDR3 length equals 12 residues. Germline V gives CDR1 SGHKS, CDR2 YYEKEE (reference sequence). V was shortened by 4 bases and J by 0 bases, with 2 bases between the two germline ends. The receptor was derived from an adult in good health. The chain employs TRBV5-5 and TRBJ1-3; D is undetermined. The sequencing used peripheral blood, collected on day 0 of AZD1222 vaccination. For the CDR3, the DNA is TGTGCCAGCAGCCCCTCTGGAAACACCATATATTTT. This translates into CASSPSGNTIYF.